The 20 T cell receptor beta chains listed next were all sequenced from one sample in a study of cytomegalovirus exposure and HLA in healthy donors. PCR primers comprised 60 Vbeta and 13 Jbeta primers. Assay used: immunoSEQ multiplex PCR; TCRdb lists only in-frame clones, some missing. The top ten hold about 2.4% of the sample, which has about 170,000 clones, 80% to 90% seen once. Sequenced sample: PBMCs. The source is a male donor in good health and CMV-seronegative.

In DNA form, the CDR3 reads TGTGCCAGCAGAACACAGGGGGTGGTCTATGGCTACACCTTC. Translation: CASRTQGVVYGYTF. This chain uses TRBV6-6 with TRBJ1-2, with 8 bases that match TRBD1. The CDR3 totals 14 residues. CDR1 is MNHNY and CDR2 is SVGAGI in the germline V gene (reference sequence). Trimming took 6 bases from V and 4 from J; bases not matched to a gene: 7.

This chain joins TRBV27 and TRBJ1-5; tentatively, D is TRBD1 (6 bases). CDR1 is MNHEY and CDR2 is SMNVEV in the germline V gene (reference sequence). Trimming stripped 5 bases from V and 5 bases from J, with 19 bases between. The CDR3 runs 16 residues. Here the CDR3 reads CASSPTPSGAYQPQHF. The CDR3 nucleotides are TGTGCCAGCAGTCCAACCCCCTCAGGGGCCTATCAGCCCCAGCATTTT.

This clone came up once. The chain combines TRBV6-1 with TRBJ1-2; TRBD1 agrees at 11 bases. This CDR3 contains 14 residues. J gave up 7 bases and V 4 bases, and 5 bases lay outside the gene matches. In germline, CDR1 is MNHNS, CDR2 SASEGT. The CDR3 nucleotides are TGTGCCAGCAGTGCCCGGGACAGGGGGTCTGGCTACACCTTC. Amino acids: CASSARDRGSGYTF.

The chain recombines TRBV7-2 with TRBJ2-5, with a possible D match to TRBD2 (6 bases). In germline, CDR1 is SGHTA, CDR2 FQGNSA. This CDR3 has 15 residues. Trimming took off 0 bases at V and 3 bases at J, with 11 bases between the two ends. CDR3 DNA: TGTGCCAGCAGCTTAGCGCGGGACGGAGAAGAGACCCAGTACTTC. Translated, it gives CASSLARDGEETQYF.

The genes are TRBV28 and TRBJ1-4, with 8 bases identical to TRBD1. The V gene's germline CDR1 is MDHEN and CDR2 SYDVKM. The CDR3 runs to 17 residues. The junction had 12 bases not matched to a gene; V was cut back by 1 base and J by 8 bases. Written as DNA, the CDR3 is TGTGCCAGCAGTTTATTAGTCTCCCGGACAGGGTGGGAAAAACTGTTTTTT. Translated: CASSLLVSRTGWEKLFF.

The chain carries TRBV7-2 and TRBJ1-2, with D perhaps TRBD1 (6 bases). The V gene lost 5 bases and the J gene lost 4 bases, with 14 bases spanning the gap. Per the germline V gene, CDR1 is SGHTA and CDR2 is FQGNSA. The CDR3 covers 14 residues. The CDR3 DNA reads as TGTGCCAGCAGCGCTCCCGGGACACCCTATGGCTACACCTTC. Its protein is CASSAPGTPYGYTF.

This chain joins TRBV4-3 and TRBJ1-4; 7 positions agree with TRBD1. V shed 0 bases and J 5 bases; nucleotides not matched to a gene: 3. The length of the CDR3 is 15 residues. Germline CDR1 LGHNA, CDR2 YSLEER. CDR3 sequence: CASSQDETGNEKLFF. CDR3 bases: TGCGCCAGCAGCCAAGATGAGACAGGGAATGAAAAACTGTTTTTT.

The chain joins TRBV4-3 to TRBJ2-1; TRBD2 matches at 9 bases. V gave up 4 bases and J gave up 7 bases; unmatched junction bases: 14. CDR1 LGHNA and CDR2 YSLEER come from the germline V gene. The CDR3 has 17 amino acids. CDR3 protein: CASSPGAFGLALNEQFF. CDR3 sequence (DNA): TGCGCCAGCAGCCCAGGGGCTTTCGGACTAGCGTTGAATGAGCAGTTCTTC.

In the case of this clone: One end of the junction is discordant with germline, which a read error may explain. This specimen includes other DNA sequences encoding the same CDR3. The chain is built from TRBV9 and TRBJ1-1; D not resolved. Germline loops: CDR1 SGDLS, CDR2 YYNGEE. This CDR3 is built from 13 residues. The CDR3 nucleotides are TGTGCCAGCAATAGTGCGGGGAACACTGAAGCCTTCTTT. It codes for CASNSAGNTEAFF.

The chain uses TRBV27 and TRBJ2-7; the match to TRBD2 covers 10 bases. Germline CDR1 and CDR2: MNHEY and SMNVEV (reference sequence). The CDR3 contains 15 residues. J lost 1 base, V lost 2 bases, and 2 bases had no gene match. The CDR3 coding sequence is TGTGCCAGCAGTTTAGTAGCGGGGGGATCCTACGAGCAGTACTTC. Protein sequence: CASSLVAGGSYEQYF.

The chain recombines TRBV7-9 with TRBJ2-3; D perhaps matches TRBD2 (6 bases). V was clipped by 6 bases and J by 4 bases, with 11 bases between them. The CDR3 is 13 residues long. CDR1 SEHNR and CDR2 FQNEAQ come from the germline V gene (reference sequence). The CDR3 sequence is CASSPREADTQYF. The CDR3 nucleotides read TGTGCCAGCAGTCCTAGGGAGGCAGATACGCAGTATTTT.

The V gene is TRBV28, the J gene TRBJ2-5; 7 bases line up with TRBD2. The germline gives CDR1 MDHEN, CDR2 SYDVKM. V gave up 5 bases and J gave up 1 base; unmatched junction bases: 4. The length of the CDR3 is 14 residues. The CDR3 here is CASSQTGGQETQYF. In nucleotides, the CDR3 is TGTGCCAGCAGTCAGACGGGGGGCCAAGAGACCCAGTACTTC.

The chain employs TRBV7-8 and TRBJ2-5; 7 nucleotides match TRBD1. CDR3 length: 17 residues. Germline V gives CDR1 SGHVS, CDR2 FQNEAQ. With 6 bases clipped from V and 0 bases from J, the junction kept 13 bases outside the gene matches. The CDR3 nucleotides are TGTGCCAGCAGGCCTACCGGGACAGTATTGTACCAAGAGACCCAGTACTTC. This encodes CASRPTGTVLYQETQYF.

This chain connects TRBV4-2 to TRBJ2-1; D is possibly TRBD2 (6 bases). The length of the CDR3 is 14 residues. Germline CDR1 and CDR2: LGHNA and YNFKEQ. Trimming took off 5 bases at V and 5 bases at J, with 13 bases between the two ends. This CDR3 reads CASSEGLADNEQFF. CDR3 nucleotide sequence: TGTGCCAGCAGCGAGGGACTTGCCGACAATGAGCAGTTCTTC.

The V and J genes are TRBV6-1 and TRBJ2-5; D remains ambiguous. Germline loops: CDR1 MNHNS, CDR2 SASEGT. V was trimmed by 3 bases and J by 5 bases, leaving 10 bases between them. This CDR3 is built from 13 residues. CDR3 sequence (DNA): TGTGCCAGCAGTGATGACCCCGGGGAGACCCAGTACTTC. Protein product: CASSDDPGETQYF.

In this sample, this clone turned up a few times. CDR3 coding DNA: TGTGCCAGCCGGACTGAGGGGACACGAAACACTGAAGCTTTCTTT. It encodes CASRTEGTRNTEAFF. The chain combines TRBV7-2 with TRBJ1-1; D is perhaps TRBD1 (6 bases). CDR1 SGHTA and CDR2 FQGNSA come from the germline V gene. The CDR3 has 15 residues. V was clipped by 8 bases and J by 2 bases, with 18 bases between them. The variable domain in full, with the rest retrieved from reference TRBV7-2 and TRBJ1-1, is GAGVSQSPSNKVTEKGKDVELRCDPISGHTALYWYRQSLGQGLEFLIYFQGNSAPDKSGLPSDRFSAERTGGSVSTLTIQRTQQEDSAVYLCASRTEGTRNTEAFFGQGTRLTVV.

This sequence joins TRBV21-1 and TRBJ2-3; the D call of TRBD1 is as the table states it, not checked on the DNA. TRBV21-1 is designated a pseudogene. CDR3 length: 14 amino acids. The CDR3 loop is CASSCRGTTDTQYF. CDR3 DNA: TGTGCCAGCAGCTGCAGGGGGACTACAGATACGCAGTATTTT.

The genes are TRBV28 and TRBJ2-5; TRBD2 might be the D (5 bases). The length of the CDR3 is 13 residues. V lost 5 bases, J lost 5 bases, and 12 bases lay in between. Looked up from germline, CDR1 is MDHEN and CDR2 is SYDVKM. CDR3 loop: CASSVRRAETQYF. The CDR3, as DNA: TGTGCCAGCAGTGTAAGGCGGGCGGAGACCCAGTACTTC. Full variable domain (outside the CDR3, taken from reference TRBV28 and TRBJ2-5): DVKVTQSSRYLVKRTGEKVFLECVQDMDHENMFWYRQDPGLGLRLIYFSYDVKMKEKGDIPEGYSVSREKKERFSLILESASTNQTSMYLCASSVRRAETQYFGPGTRLLVL.

Of note for this clone: A junction boundary mismatches the germline segment, possibly from a read error. This chain links TRBV2 with TRBJ1-2; D is ambiguous. The CDR3 covers 13 residues. Germline-derived CDR1 and CDR2 are SNHLY and FYNNEI. CDR3 bases: TGTGCCAGCACCAGGAGTCGAGACTATGGCTACCCCTTC. Its protein product is CASTRSRDYGYPF.

This clone has just a few counts. V gene TRBV5-6 combines with J gene TRBJ1-5; 9 bases match TRBD1. The V segment lost 4 bases and the J segment 7 bases; nucleotides outside the gene matches: 6. The CDR3 spans 14 residues. The germline V gene encodes CDR1 SGHDT and CDR2 YYEEEE. CDR3 in amino acids: CASSGGDRDQPQHF. CDR3 DNA: TGTGCCAGCAGCGGGGGGGACAGGGACCAGCCCCAGCATTTT.